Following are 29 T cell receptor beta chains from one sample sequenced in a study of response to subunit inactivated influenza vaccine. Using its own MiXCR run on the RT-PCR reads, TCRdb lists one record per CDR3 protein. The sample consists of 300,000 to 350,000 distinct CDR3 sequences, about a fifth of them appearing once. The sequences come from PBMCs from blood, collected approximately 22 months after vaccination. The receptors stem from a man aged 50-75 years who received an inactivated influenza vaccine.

The CDR3 DNA follows: TGCGCCAGCAGCCCGGTAGCGGGAGGGGACTACGAGCAGTACTTC. Protein product: CASSPVAGGDYEQYF. The chain employs TRBV5-1 and TRBJ2-7, with 11 nucleotides matching TRBD2. V lost 4 bases, J lost 3 bases, and 6 bases stayed unmatched. CDR1 is SGHRS, CDR2 YFSETQ, per germline. The CDR3 runs 15 residues.

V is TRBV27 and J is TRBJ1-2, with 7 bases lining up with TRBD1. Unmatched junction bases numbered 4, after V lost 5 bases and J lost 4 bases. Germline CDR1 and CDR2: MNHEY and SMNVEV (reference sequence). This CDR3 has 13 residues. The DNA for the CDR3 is TGTGCCAGCAGTCCGGGACAGATCTATGGCTACACCTTC. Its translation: CASSPGQIYGYTF.

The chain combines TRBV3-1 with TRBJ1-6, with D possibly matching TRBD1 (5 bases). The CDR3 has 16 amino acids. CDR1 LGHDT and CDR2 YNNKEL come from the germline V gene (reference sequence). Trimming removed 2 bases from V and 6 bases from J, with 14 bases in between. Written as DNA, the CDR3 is TGTGCCAGCAGCCAAAAGGGGAGGGGATTTAATTCACCCCTCCACTTT. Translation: CASSQKGRGFNSPLHF.

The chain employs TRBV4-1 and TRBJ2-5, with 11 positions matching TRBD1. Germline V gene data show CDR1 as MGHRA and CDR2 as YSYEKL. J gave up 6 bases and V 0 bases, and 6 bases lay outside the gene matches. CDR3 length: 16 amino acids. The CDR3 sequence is CASSQELDRGQQTQYF. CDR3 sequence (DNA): TGCGCCAGCAGCCAAGAACTGGACAGGGGGCAACAGACCCAGTACTTC.

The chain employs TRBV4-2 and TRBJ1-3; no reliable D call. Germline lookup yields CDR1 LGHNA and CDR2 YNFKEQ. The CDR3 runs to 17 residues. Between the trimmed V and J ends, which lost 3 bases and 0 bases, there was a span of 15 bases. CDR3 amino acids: CASSQDAPATSGNTIYF. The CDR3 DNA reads TGTGCCAGCAGCCAGGATGCCCCGGCAACCTCTGGAAACACCATATATTTT.

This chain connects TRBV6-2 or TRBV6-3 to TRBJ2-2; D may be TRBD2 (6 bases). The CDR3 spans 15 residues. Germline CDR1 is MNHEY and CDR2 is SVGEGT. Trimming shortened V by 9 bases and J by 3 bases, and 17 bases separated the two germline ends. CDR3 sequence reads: CASKAGTEHTGELFF. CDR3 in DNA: TGTGCCAGTAAGGCTGGGACTGAACACACCGGGGAGCTGTTTTTT.

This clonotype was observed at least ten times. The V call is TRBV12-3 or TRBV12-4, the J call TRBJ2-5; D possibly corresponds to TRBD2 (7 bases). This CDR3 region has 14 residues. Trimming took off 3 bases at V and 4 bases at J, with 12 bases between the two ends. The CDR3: CASSFGGRLETQYF. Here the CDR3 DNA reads TGTGCCAGCAGTTTCGGGGGGCGCTTAGAGACCCAGTACTTC.

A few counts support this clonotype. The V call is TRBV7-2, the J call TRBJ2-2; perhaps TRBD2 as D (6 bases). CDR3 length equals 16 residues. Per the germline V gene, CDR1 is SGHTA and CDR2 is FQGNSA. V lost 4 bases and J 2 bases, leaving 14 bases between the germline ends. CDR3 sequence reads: CASSSVGGINTGELFF. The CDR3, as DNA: TGTGCCAGCAGCTCCGTGGGGGGAATCAACACCGGGGAGCTGTTTTTT.

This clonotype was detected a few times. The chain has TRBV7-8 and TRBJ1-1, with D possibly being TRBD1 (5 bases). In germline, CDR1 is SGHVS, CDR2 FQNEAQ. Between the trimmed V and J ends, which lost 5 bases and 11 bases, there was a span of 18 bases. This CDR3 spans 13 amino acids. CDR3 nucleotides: TGTGCCAGCAGCCCACCGCCGGGGGTTTGGGCTTTCTTT. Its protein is CASSPPPGVWAFF.

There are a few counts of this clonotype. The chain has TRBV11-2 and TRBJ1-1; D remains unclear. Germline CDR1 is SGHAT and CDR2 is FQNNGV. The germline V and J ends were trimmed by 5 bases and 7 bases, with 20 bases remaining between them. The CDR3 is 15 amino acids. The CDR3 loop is CASSPPGNSWIEAFF. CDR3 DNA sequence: TGTGCCAGCAGCCCCCCTGGTAATTCGTGGATTGAAGCTTTCTTT.

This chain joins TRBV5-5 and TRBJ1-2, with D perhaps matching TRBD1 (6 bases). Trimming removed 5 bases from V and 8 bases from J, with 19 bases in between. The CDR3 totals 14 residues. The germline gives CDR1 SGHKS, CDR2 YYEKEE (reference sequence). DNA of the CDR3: TGTGCCAGCAGGACTCCGGGGGCCTTAGCGGGCTACACCTTC. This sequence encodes CASRTPGALAGYTF.

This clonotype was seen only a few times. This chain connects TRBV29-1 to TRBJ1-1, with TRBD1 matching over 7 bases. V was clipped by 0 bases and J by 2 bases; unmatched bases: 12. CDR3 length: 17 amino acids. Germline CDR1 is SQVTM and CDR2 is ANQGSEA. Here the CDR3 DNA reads TGCAGCGTTGAAGATGGGACAGCCCGACGAGTTAACACTGAAGCTTTCTTT. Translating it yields CSVEDGTARRVNTEAFF. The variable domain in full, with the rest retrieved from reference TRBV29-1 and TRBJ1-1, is SAVISQKPSRDICQRGTSLTIQCQVDSQVTMMFWYRQQPGQSLTLIATANQGSEATYESGFVIDKFPISRPNLTFSTLTVSNMSPEDSSIYLCSVEDGTARRVNTEAFFGQGTRLTVV.

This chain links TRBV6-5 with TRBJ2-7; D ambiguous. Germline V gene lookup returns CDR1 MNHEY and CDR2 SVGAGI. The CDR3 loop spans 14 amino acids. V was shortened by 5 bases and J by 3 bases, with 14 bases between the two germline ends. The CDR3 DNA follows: TGTGCCAGCAGTGCCTCGAGACTTTTCTACGAGCAGTACTTC. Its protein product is CASSASRLFYEQYF.

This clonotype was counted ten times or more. CDR3 bases: TGTGCCAGCAGTTTCAAGGGAATGACCCGGCATCAGCCCCAGCATTTT. Its protein product is CASSFKGMTRHQPQHF. The chain is built from TRBV12-3 or TRBV12-4 and TRBJ1-5; D call uncertain. The CDR3 covers 16 residues. The ends were cut back, 3 bases at V and 5 bases at J, with 17 bases in the middle.

The CDR3: CASSLGWVPEANYGYTF. The CDR3 nucleotides read TGTGCCAGCAGCTTAGGATGGGTCCCAGAAGCTAACTATGGCTACACCTTC. This rearrangement joins TRBV7-2 to TRBJ1-2; unclear D gene. Germline assignment: CDR1 SGHTA and CDR2 FQGNSA. The V gene lost 1 base and the J gene lost 0 bases, with 15 bases spanning the gap. This CDR3 is 17 amino acids long.

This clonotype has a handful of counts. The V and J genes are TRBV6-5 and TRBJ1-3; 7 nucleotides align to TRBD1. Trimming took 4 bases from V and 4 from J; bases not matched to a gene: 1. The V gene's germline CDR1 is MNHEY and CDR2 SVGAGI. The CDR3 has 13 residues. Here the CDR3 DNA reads TGTGCCAGCAGTTTGGGACAGGGAAACACCATATATTTT. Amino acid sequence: CASSLGQGNTIYF.

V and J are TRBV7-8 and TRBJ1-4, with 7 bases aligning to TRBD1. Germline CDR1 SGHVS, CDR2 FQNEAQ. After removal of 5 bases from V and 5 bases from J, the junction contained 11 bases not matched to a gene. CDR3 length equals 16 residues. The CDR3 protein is CASSLKRTGANEKLFF. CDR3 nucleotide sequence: TGTGCCAGCAGCCTAAAACGGACAGGTGCCAATGAAAAACTGTTTTTT. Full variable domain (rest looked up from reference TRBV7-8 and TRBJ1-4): GAGVSQSPRYKVAKRGQDVALRCDPISGHVSLFWYQQALGQGPEFLTYFQNEAQLDKSGLPSDRFFAERPEGSVSTLKIQRTQQEDSAVYLCASSLKRTGANEKLFFGSGTQLSVL.

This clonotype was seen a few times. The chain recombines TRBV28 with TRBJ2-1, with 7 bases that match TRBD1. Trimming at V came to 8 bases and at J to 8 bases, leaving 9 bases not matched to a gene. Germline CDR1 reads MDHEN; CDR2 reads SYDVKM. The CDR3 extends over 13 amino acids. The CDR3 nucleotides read TGTGCCAGCTACGAAGGGGGCAGGCATGAGCAGTTCTTC. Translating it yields CASYEGGRHEQFF.

The CDR3 DNA reads as TGTGCCAGCAGCCGACAAAAGGAAAGGTTTCTCGGGAGAGCGGTTAACTATGGCTACACCTTC. It is translated as CASSRQKERFLGRAVNYGYTF. This rearrangement joins TRBV11-2 to TRBJ1-2; D ambiguous. This CDR3 has 21 residues. Between the trimmed V and J ends, which lost 5 bases and 1 base, there was a span of 32 bases. The germline CDR1 and CDR2 sequences are SGHAT and FQNNGV.

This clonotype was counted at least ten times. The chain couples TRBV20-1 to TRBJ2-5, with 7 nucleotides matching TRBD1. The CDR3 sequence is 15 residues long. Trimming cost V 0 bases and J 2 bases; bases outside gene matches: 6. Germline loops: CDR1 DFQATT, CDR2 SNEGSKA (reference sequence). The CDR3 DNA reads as TGCAGTGCTAGAGATCAGAGGACAGGACAAGAGACCCAGTACTTC. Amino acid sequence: CSARDQRTGQETQYF.

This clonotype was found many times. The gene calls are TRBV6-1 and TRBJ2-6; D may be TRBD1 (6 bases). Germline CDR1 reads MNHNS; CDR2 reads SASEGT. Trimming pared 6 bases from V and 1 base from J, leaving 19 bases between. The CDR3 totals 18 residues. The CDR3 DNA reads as TGTGCCAGCAGAAGACACCGGGCCACAGGGTCTGGGGCCAACGTCCTGACTTTC. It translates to CASRRHRATGSGANVLTF.

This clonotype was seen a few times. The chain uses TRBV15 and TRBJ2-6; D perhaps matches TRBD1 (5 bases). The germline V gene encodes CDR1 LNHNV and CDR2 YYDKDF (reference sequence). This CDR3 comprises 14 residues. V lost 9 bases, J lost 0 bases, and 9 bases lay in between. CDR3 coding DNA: TGTGCCACTTTAGGGGACTCTGGGGCCAACGTCCTGACTTTC. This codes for CATLGDSGANVLTF.

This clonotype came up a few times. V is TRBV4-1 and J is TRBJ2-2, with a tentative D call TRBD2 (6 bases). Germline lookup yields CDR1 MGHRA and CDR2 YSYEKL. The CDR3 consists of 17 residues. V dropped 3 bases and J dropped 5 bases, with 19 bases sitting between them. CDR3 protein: CASSQNPGGWETGELFF. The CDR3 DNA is TGCGCCAGCAGCCAGAACCCCGGAGGGTGGGAGACCGGGGAGCTGTTTTTT.

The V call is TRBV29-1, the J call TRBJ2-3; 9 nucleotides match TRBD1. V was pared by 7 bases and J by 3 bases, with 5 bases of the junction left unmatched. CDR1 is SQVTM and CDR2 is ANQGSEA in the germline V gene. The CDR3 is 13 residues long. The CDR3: CSGIGQGTDTQYF. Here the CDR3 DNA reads TGCAGCGGTATTGGACAGGGGACAGATACGCAGTATTTT.

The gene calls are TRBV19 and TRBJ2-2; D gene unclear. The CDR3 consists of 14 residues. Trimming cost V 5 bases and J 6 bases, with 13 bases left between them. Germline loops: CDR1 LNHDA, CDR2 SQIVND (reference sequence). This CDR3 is CASSPPGIAGELFF. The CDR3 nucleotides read TGTGCCAGTAGTCCCCCTGGGATCGCCGGGGAGCTGTTTTTT.

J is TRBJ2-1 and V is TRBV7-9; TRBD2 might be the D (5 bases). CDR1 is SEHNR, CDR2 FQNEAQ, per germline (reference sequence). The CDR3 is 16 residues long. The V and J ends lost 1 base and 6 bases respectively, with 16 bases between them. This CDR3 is CASSLDPRVALNEQFF. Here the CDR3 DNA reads TGTGCCAGCAGCTTAGATCCGAGGGTTGCGCTCAATGAGCAGTTCTTC.

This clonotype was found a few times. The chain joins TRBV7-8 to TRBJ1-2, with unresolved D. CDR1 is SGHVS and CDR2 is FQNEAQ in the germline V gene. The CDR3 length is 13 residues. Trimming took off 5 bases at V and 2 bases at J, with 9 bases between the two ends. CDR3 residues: CASSPALNYGYTF. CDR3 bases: TGTGCCAGCAGCCCCGCGTTGAACTATGGCTACACCTTC.

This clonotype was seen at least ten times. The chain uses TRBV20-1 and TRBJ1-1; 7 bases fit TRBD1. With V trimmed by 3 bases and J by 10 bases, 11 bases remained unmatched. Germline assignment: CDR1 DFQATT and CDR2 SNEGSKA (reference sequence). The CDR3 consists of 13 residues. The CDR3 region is CSARTTGVLGAFF. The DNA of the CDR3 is TGCAGTGCTAGGACAACAGGGGTTTTGGGAGCTTTCTTT.

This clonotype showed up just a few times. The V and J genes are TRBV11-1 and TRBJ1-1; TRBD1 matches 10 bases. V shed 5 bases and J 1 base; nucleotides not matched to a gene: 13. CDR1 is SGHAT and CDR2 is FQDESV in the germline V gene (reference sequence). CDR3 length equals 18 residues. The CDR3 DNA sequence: TGTGCCAGCAGCCCCTCCGGGACAGGGGTCCCTGGGAACACTGAAGCTTTCTTT. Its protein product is CASSPSGTGVPGNTEAFF.